These 14 T cell receptor beta chains were all obtained from the same sample, sequenced in a study of T-cell reconstitution after alpha-beta-depleted transplantation in children. Preparation of the TCRbeta library used unique molecular identifiers. One entry per CDR3 protein, called by TCRdb with MiXCR from the PCR reads. The table includes about 690,000 distinct CDR3 sequences, roughly 17% detected once. The sequencing here drew on PBMCs from the stem cell graft donor, taken from the stem cell graft. These receptors all stem from a human donor who donated a stem cell graft to a child with acute myeloid leukemia.

This clonotype was picked up many times. Mismatch with germline at one junction end may stem from a read error. The J gene is TRBJ2-3, the V gene TRBV5-1; D remains ambiguous. Germline CDR1 SGHRS, CDR2 YFSETQ. The CDR3 has 12 residues. The chain's CDR3 is CASSLSTDTQYF. The CDR3 bases are TGTGCCAGCAGCTTAAGCACAGATACGCAGTATTTT.

The sample holds many counts of this clonotype. The chain uses TRBV20-1 and TRBJ2-7; the D gene is possibly TRBD2 (6 bases). This CDR3 is 14 amino acids long. Germline CDR1 is DFQATT and CDR2 is SNEGSKA (reference sequence). V lost 3 bases, J lost 2 bases, and 14 bases lay in between. The CDR3 protein is CSARDWRDAYEQYF. Written as DNA, the CDR3 is TGCAGTGCTAGGGATTGGCGGGACGCCTACGAGCAGTACTTC.

This clonotype was detected ten times or more. The chain joins TRBV20-1 to TRBJ2-3; 8 nucleotides agree with TRBD2. The CDR3 loop spans 12 amino acids. V lost 4 bases to trimming and J lost 13 bases; unmatched junction nucleotides: 10. Germline CDR1 reads DFQATT; CDR2 reads SNEGSKA (reference sequence). CDR3 sequence (DNA): TGCAGTGCTACAGAGCGGGGGAAATTTGAGTATTTT. This sequence encodes CSATERGKFEYF.

This clonotype has a count of ten or more. The chain carries TRBV28 and TRBJ2-1, with 7 bases that match TRBD2. V shed 7 bases, J shed 0 bases, and the junction held 15 bases outside the gene matches. There are 18 residues in the CDR3. Germline CDR1 is MDHEN and CDR2 is SYDVKM. The CDR3 region has the DNA TGTGCCAGCACACCCTTAGGGGCTAGCGGTAGCTCCTACAATGAGCAGTTCTTC. Protein product: CASTPLGASGSSYNEQFF.

This clonotype was counted only a few times. The chain joins TRBV5-1 to TRBJ2-3, with TRBD2 identical over 8 bases. The ends lost 1 base at V and 2 bases at J; junction bases unmatched: 6. The CDR3 length is 16 residues. From germline, CDR1 is SGHRS and CDR2 YFSETQ. The CDR3 nucleotides read TGCGCCAGCAGCTTGTTTAGCGGGGAGTACACAGATACGCAGTATTTT. Translating gives CASSLFSGEYTDTQYF.

This clonotype occurred a few times. J is TRBJ2-7 and V is TRBV6-6; D may correspond to TRBD1 or TRBD2 (5 bases each). In germline, CDR1 is MNHNY, CDR2 SVGAGI (reference sequence). Trimming removed 8 bases at V and 3 bases at J, with 11 bases between. The CDR3 contains 12 residues. CDR3 amino acids: CASGDLNYEQYF. The CDR3 bases are TGTGCCAGCGGGGACCTAAACTACGAGCAGTACTTC.

A word on this clonotype: A read error may explain this, as a much larger clone is one base away. The conserved closing phenylalanine or tryptophan is absent in this CDR3, likely reflecting a read error. V and J are TRBV20-1 and TRBJ1-1, with D unresolved. CDR3 size: 14 residues. V was cut by 1 base and J by 11 bases, with 20 bases left in between. CDR1 and CDR2 from the germline V gene are DFQATT and SNEGSKA (reference sequence). The CDR3 DNA reads TGCAGTGCTAGAGGACCACGCGGTGCCAAGACTGCTTTCTAT. Amino acid sequence: CSARGPRGAKTAFY.

This clonotype was counted at least ten times. The chain links TRBV10-3 to TRBJ1-1; TRBD1 is a possible D gene (5 bases). CDR1 ENHRY and CDR2 SYGVKD come from the germline V gene. The length of the CDR3 is 14 residues. V was clipped by 2 bases and J by 2 bases, with 9 bases between them. The CDR3 DNA follows: TGTGCCATCAGTGAGCGGGGACTTAACACTGAAGCTTTCTTT. Translation gives CAISERGLNTEAFF.

V is TRBV7-9 and J is TRBJ2-7; 8 bases are a match to TRBD1. Losses at the gene ends were 4 bases for V and 4 bases for J; bases not matched to a gene: 6. The V gene's germline CDR1 is SEHNR and CDR2 FQNEAQ (reference sequence). The CDR3 spans 14 residues. The CDR3 bases are TGTGCCAGCAGCTCCCGGGACAGGTTTTACGAGCAGTACTTC. As protein: CASSSRDRFYEQYF.

This clonotype has only a few counts. This chain joins TRBV15 and TRBJ2-1; D possibly matches TRBD1 or TRBD2 (6 bases each). Germline V gene sequence: CDR1 LNHNV, CDR2 YYDKDF (reference sequence). The CDR3 has 15 amino acids. V was pared by 3 bases and J by 7 bases, with 16 bases between. The chain's CDR3 is CATSSITGARNEQFF. The DNA of the CDR3 is TGTGCCACCAGCAGCATAACGGGGGCCCGGAATGAGCAGTTCTTC.

There are many counts of this clonotype. The V and J genes are TRBV20-1 and TRBJ2-7; D gene ambiguous. Looked up from germline, CDR1 is DFQATT and CDR2 is SNEGSKA (reference sequence). The CDR3 runs 13 residues. The V end lost 0 bases, the J end lost 5 bases, and 11 bases lay between the germline ends. In DNA, the CDR3 is TGCAGTGCTAGAGATTCGGGTCTTGACGAGCAGTACTTC. This codes for CSARDSGLDEQYF.

There are many counts of this clonotype. This chain links TRBV20-1 with TRBJ2-3; 12 positions match TRBD2. In germline, CDR1 is DFQATT, CDR2 SNEGSKA (reference sequence). The CDR3 contains 14 residues. Trimming took 5 bases from V and 7 from J; bases not matched to a gene: 7. The CDR3 DNA follows: TGCAGTGCTGGGCTAGCGGGGGGGCCGAATACGCAGTATTTT. Residues: CSAGLAGGPNTQYF.

This clonotype was observed many times. The chain couples TRBV29-1 to TRBJ2-5, with D tentatively TRBD1 (5 bases). The germline V and J ends were trimmed by 1 base and 5 bases, with 17 bases remaining between them. Germline V gives CDR1 SQVTM, CDR2 ANQGSEA. This CDR3 is built from 15 residues. CDR3: CSVEGEGVHWETQYF. Written as DNA, the CDR3 is TGCAGCGTTGAAGGGGAAGGGGTACATTGGGAGACCCAGTACTTC.

This chain links TRBV5-5 with TRBJ2-2, with D unclear. Germline V gives CDR1 SGHKS, CDR2 YYEKEE (reference sequence). V was clipped by 2 bases and J by 0 bases, with 5 bases between them. The CDR3 loop spans 14 amino acids. This CDR3 reads CASSFHTNTGELFF. Written as DNA, the CDR3 is TGTGCCAGCAGCTTTCACACGAACACCGGGGAGCTGTTTTTT.